This section outlines one T cell receptor beta chain sequence together with its context. Treatment in this sample: randomized to nivolumab then ipilimumab (arm A) or the reverse (arm B). DNA-damaging chemotherapy had not been given to any patient beforehand. Sorted cells were live CD3+CD8+, lacking CD19 and CD56, from PBMCs. The CDR3 is 17 residues long. The germline CDR1 and CDR2 sequences are SEHNR and FQNEAQ (reference sequence). V was pared by 5 bases and J by 1 base, with 17 bases between. Assay: immunoSEQ multiplex PCR; the TCRdb copy retains only in-frame clones and omits some. The sample has 35,000 to 45,000 clones, approximately 90% seen once. This specimen belongs to a study of sequential checkpoint blockade in melanoma. Across the whole study: Randomization was 1:1 between first-line nivolumab→ipilimumab and ipilimumab→nivolumab. After both sequences, patients received maintenance nivolumab.

This TCR was sampled from a human donor with melanoma. The chain combines TRBV7-9 with TRBJ2-2; weak D call: TRBD2 (6 bases). The starting material was CD8+ T cells sorted from blood (inferred from file names), obtained from a patient given nivolumab and ipilimumab in sequence. DNA for the CDR3: TGTGCCAGCAGCCGCTTAGGGGCGGGGATGAACACCGGGGAGCTGTTTTTT. As protein: CASSRLGAGMNTGELFF.